This T cell receptor (beta chain) was recorded in a study of blood T cell repertoires in COVID-19. Study background: Some COVID-19 samples were acute and others convalescent; all came from the United States, Italy and Spain. The analysed material was cDNA or gDNA that came from T cells, B-cell-depleted T cells, or PBMCs.

This clone was counted a few times. V trimming: 7 bases; J trimming: 0 bases; junction bases outside the gene matches: 9. Germline CDR1 LNHDA, CDR2 SQIVND (reference sequence). The CDR3 extends over 16 amino acids. Assay used: immunoSEQ multiplex PCR; TCRdb lists only in-frame clones, some missing. The repertoire consists of approximately 220,000 clones, with 65% to 90% occurring once and the leading ten covering roughly 4.7%. Input material: peripheral blood. The receptor's source is a woman aged 70-85 years with acute or convalescent COVID-19. This sequence joins TRBV19 and TRBJ1-1; 9 nucleotides line up with TRBD1. The CDR3 is CASTPTGGAMNTEAFF. The CDR3 DNA reads as TGTGCCAGTACCCCGACAGGGGGTGCCATGAACACTGAAGCTTTCTTT.